This entry lists 16 T cell receptor beta chains sequenced from one sample in a study of blood T cell repertoires in COVID-19. Some clones are missing from TCRdb's copy, which holds only in-frame ones; the method was immunoSEQ multiplex PCR. Of 190,000 or so clones listed, 85% to 90% are singletons. Specimen: peripheral blood. The receptors derive from a woman under 30 who had recovered from COVID-19.

The rearrangement joins TRBV4-1 to TRBJ1-5, with 10 bases matching TRBD1. The germline V gene encodes CDR1 MGHRA and CDR2 YSYEKL. This CDR3 has 14 residues. The V gene end was trimmed by 5 bases and the J gene end by 4 bases; junction bases not matched to a gene: 2. Here the CDR3 reads CASSSGQGNQPQHF. In DNA, the CDR3 is TGCGCCAGCAGCTCGGGACAGGGGAATCAGCCCCAGCATTTT.

This chain links TRBV24-1 with TRBJ2-3; TRBD2 matches 11 bases. The CDR3 contains 18 residues. Trimming took 3 bases from V and 5 from J; bases not matched to a gene: 12. Per germline, CDR1 KGHDR and CDR2 SFDVKD. The CDR3 is CATSDPGLTSGVGDTQYF. The CDR3 DNA reads TGTGCCACCAGTGATCCCGGCCTGACTAGCGGGGTGGGAGATACGCAGTATTTT.

This clone was recorded a few times. V and J are TRBV2 and TRBJ1-5; 9 bases match TRBD1. Germline V CDR1 and CDR2: SNHLY, FYNNEI. V gave up 6 bases and J gave up 2 bases; unmatched junction bases: 8. The CDR3 covers 16 residues. The CDR3 spells CASSPRTGVGNQPQHF. The CDR3 bases are TGTGCCAGCAGCCCCCGGACAGGGGTTGGCAATCAGCCCCAGCATTTT.

This clone was recorded only once. The chain's CDR3 is CASSSLLGGYGYTF. DNA for the CDR3: TGTGCCAGCAGCTCACTTTTGGGGGGCTATGGCTACACCTTC. The genes are TRBV7-9 and TRBJ1-2; the D gene is possibly TRBD1 (5 bases). CDR3 length equals 14 residues. From germline, CDR1 is SEHNR and CDR2 FQNEAQ (reference sequence). Trimming cost V 4 bases and J 4 bases, with 13 bases left between them.

This clone was detected only once. The chain combines TRBV15 with TRBJ1-5; TRBD1 aligns across 9 bases. Germline V gives CDR1 LNHNV, CDR2 YYDKDF (reference sequence). Trimming took 5 bases from V and 4 from J; bases not matched to a gene: 6. CDR3 length equals 15 residues. Here the CDR3 reads CATSLDRGGNQPQHF. The CDR3, as DNA: TGTGCCACCAGCCTGGACAGGGGAGGGAATCAGCCCCAGCATTTT.

This clone was detected a few times. The chain combines TRBV27 with TRBJ2-5; D is possibly TRBD2 (5 bases). The CDR3 runs 14 residues. V was pared by 5 bases and J by 1 base, with 11 bases between. In germline, CDR1 is MNHEY, CDR2 SMNVEV (reference sequence). Written as DNA, the CDR3 is TGTGCCAGCAGTGCCACTAGATCCCAAGAGACCCAGTACTTC. Translation gives CASSATRSQETQYF.

The J gene is TRBJ1-6, the V gene TRBV19, with D uncertain. CDR1 and CDR2 from the germline V gene are LNHDA and SQIVND (reference sequence). The germline V and J ends were trimmed by 7 bases and 9 bases, with 19 bases remaining between them. The CDR3 extends over 15 amino acids. In nucleotides, the CDR3 is TGTGCCAGTATTCAAGTCGAGGGAGCGGGTTCACCCCTCCACTTT. It translates to CASIQVEGAGSPLHF.

This clone showed up just once. V is TRBV2 and J is TRBJ2-7; D call uncertain. This CDR3 has 12 amino acids. V was shortened by 2 bases and J by 3 bases, with 5 bases between the two germline ends. Germline V gene data show CDR1 as SNHLY and CDR2 as FYNNEI. This CDR3 is CASSESRYEQYV. The CDR3 DNA follows: TGTGCCAGCAGTGAATCCCGCTACGAGCAGTACGTC.

To note about this clone: The same CDR3 is also encoded by other DNA sequences in this sample. This chain connects TRBV19 to TRBJ2-2, with TRBD2 as a possible D gene (6 bases). The germline V gene encodes CDR1 LNHDA and CDR2 SQIVND (reference sequence). The CDR3 has 13 residues. Trimming left V 1 base short and J 6 bases short, with 6 bases between. The DNA of the CDR3 is TGTGCCAGTAGTATAGGGGGGGCCGGGGAGCTGTTTTTT. Protein sequence: CASSIGGAGELFF.

This clone was recorded only once. The chain couples TRBV4-2 to TRBJ2-4; the match to TRBD2 covers 10 bases. This CDR3 is built from 18 residues. Germline V CDR1 and CDR2: LGHNA, YNFKEQ. The V segment lost 0 bases and the J segment 6 bases; nucleotides outside the gene matches: 11. The CDR3 region is CASSQDWRASGRINIQYF. As DNA, the CDR3 is TGTGCCAGCAGCCAAGATTGGAGGGCTAGCGGGAGAATAAACATTCAGTACTTC.

V gene TRBV3-1 (or the pseudogene TRBV3-2) combines with J gene TRBJ1-6; no definite D call. Germline V gene sequence: CDR1 LGHDT, CDR2 YNNKEL (reference sequence). Deletions cut 4 bases from V and 4 bases from J, with 8 bases between. The CDR3 has 14 residues. The CDR3 protein is CASSPVIYNSPLHF. Written as DNA, the CDR3 is TGTGCCAGCAGCCCGGTGATATATAATTCACCCCTCCACTTT.

The rearrangement uses TRBV7-7 and TRBJ2-1; TRBD2 agrees at 9 bases. CDR1 and CDR2 (germline): SSHAT, FNYEAQ (reference sequence). The length of the CDR3 is 14 residues. The CDR3 nucleotides read TGTACACTGAAAGGGCTAGCGGGATACAATGAGCAGTTCTTC. Protein: CTLKGLAGYNEQFF.

The rearrangement uses TRBV27 and TRBJ2-7, with a possible D match to TRBD1 (6 bases). The CDR3 is made up of 13 amino acids. CDR1 and CDR2 from the germline V gene are MNHEY and SMNVEV (reference sequence). Trimming shortened V by 5 bases and J by 2 bases, and 10 bases separated the two germline ends. The CDR3 loop reads CASSRRGPYEQYF. The CDR3 nucleotides are TGTGCCAGCAGTCGCAGGGGCCCCTACGAGCAGTACTTC.

CDR3 sequence reads: CASSLKATANTGELFF. DNA for the CDR3: TGCGCCAGCAGCTTGAAAGCGACAGCGAACACCGGGGAGCTGTTTTTT. The chain carries TRBV5-1 and TRBJ2-2, with D possibly being TRBD1 (5 bases). The V and J ends lost 1 base and 0 bases respectively, with 10 bases between them. The length of the CDR3 is 16 residues. Germline V gene sequence: CDR1 SGHRS, CDR2 YFSETQ.

Only one count was recorded for this clone. This CDR3 is CASSPADRALFF. The CDR3, as DNA: TGTGCCAGCAGCCCCGCGGACAGGGCACTGTTTTTT. V usage is TRBV7-7 and J usage is TRBJ1-4; 8 nucleotides line up with TRBD1. The V gene end was trimmed by 5 bases and the J gene end by 13 bases; junction bases not matched to a gene: 6. The CDR3 length is 12 residues. Germline assignment: CDR1 SSHAT and CDR2 FNYEAQ (reference sequence). The entire variable domain, with the rest obtained from reference TRBV7-7 and TRBJ1-4, is as follows: GAGVSQSPRYKVTKRGQDVTLRCDPISSHATLYWYQQALGQGPEFLTYFNYEAQPDKSGLPSDRFSAERPEGSISTLTIQRTEQRDSAMYRCASSPADRALFFGSGTQLSVL.

The table lists this clone with a few counts. This CDR3 reads CASSRVRGGSPNTGELFF. In DNA form, the CDR3 reads TGTGCCAGCAGCCGTGTAAGGGGGGGCAGCCCGAACACCGGGGAGCTGTTTTTT. The V and J genes are TRBV7-2 and TRBJ2-2; D might be TRBD2 (7 bases). V lost 5 bases and J lost 0, with 19 bases in between. Germline V CDR1 and CDR2: SGHTA, FQGNSA. The CDR3 is 18 amino acids.